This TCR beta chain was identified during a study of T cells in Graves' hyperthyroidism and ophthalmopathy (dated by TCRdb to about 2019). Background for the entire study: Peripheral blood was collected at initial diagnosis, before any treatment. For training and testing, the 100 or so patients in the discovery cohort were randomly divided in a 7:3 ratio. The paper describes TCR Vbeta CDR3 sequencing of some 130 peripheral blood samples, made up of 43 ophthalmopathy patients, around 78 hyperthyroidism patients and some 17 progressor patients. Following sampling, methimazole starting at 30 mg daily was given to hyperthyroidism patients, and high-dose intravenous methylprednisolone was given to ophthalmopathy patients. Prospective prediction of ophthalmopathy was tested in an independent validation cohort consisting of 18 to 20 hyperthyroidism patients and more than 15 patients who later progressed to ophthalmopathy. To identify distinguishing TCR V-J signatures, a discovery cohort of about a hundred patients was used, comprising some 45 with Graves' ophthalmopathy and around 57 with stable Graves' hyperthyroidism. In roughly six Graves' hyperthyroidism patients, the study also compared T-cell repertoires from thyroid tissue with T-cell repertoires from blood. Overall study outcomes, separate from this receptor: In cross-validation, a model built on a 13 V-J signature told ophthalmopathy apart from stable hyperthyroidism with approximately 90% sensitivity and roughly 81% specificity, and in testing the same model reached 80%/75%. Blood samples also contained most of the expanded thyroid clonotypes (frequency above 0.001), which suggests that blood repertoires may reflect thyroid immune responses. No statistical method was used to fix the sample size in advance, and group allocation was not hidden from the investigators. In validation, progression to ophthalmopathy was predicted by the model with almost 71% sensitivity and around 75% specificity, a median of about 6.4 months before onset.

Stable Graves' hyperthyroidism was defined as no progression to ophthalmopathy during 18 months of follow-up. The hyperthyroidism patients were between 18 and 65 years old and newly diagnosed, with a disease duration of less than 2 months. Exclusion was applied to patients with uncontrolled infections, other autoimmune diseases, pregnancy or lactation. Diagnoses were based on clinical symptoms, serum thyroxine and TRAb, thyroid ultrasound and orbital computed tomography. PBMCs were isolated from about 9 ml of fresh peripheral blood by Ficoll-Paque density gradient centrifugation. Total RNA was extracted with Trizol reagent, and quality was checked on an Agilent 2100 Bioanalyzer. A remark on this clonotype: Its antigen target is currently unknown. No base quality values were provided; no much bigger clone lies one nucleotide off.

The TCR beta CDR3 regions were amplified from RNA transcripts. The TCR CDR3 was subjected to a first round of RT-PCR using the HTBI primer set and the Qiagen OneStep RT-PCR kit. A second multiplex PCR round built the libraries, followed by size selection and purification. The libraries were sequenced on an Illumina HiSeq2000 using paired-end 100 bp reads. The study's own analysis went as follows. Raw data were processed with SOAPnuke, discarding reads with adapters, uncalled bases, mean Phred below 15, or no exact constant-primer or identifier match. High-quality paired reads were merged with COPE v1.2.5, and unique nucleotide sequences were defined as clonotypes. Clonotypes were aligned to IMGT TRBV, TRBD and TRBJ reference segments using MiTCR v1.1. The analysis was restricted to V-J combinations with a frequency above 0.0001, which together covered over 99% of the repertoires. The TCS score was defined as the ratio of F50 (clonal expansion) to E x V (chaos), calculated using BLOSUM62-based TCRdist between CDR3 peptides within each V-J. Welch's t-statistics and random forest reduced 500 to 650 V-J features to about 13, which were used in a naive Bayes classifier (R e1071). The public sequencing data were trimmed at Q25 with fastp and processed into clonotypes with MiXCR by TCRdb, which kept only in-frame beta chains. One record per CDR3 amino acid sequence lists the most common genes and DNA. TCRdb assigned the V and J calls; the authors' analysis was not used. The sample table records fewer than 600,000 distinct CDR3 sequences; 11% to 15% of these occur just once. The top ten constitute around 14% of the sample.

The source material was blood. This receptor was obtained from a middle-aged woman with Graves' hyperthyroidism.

The DNA reads TGTGCCACCAGTGATTTGCCCGGGGAGCTGTTTTTT. Its protein reads: CATSDLPGELFF. The chain is made from TRBV24-1 and TRBJ2-2, with no confident D gene call. CDR1 KGHDR and CDR2 SFDVKD were looked up in the germline V gene. V lost 0 bases and J lost 6 bases; the stretch between them is 1 base long. The CDR3, from cysteine to phenylalanine, totals 12 residues. Only CDR3 DNA remains: 36 bases, in frame from the first base.